The subject of this entry is one T cell receptor (beta chain). Its antigen remains undetermined. No much larger clone is present one base from it, and per-base qualities are unavailable. This entry belongs to a study of control samples from healthy donors and cancer patients (dated by TCRdb to about 2020). The germline V end is reduced by 3 bases and the J end by 7 bases; junction bases left unmatched: 14. CDR3 length: 17 amino acids, cysteine to phenylalanine. CDR3 DNA only is kept here, 51 bases in frame from base 1. CDR1 is given as MDHEN and CDR2 as SYDVKM, both from the germline V gene. Libraries were constructed by the immunoSEQ multiplex PCR assay. TCRdb mirrors the immuneACCESS table, restricted to in-frame sequences. Some clones are absent from its copies; in checked studies, under half trace to an unresolved V gene, and the reason for the others is unknown. The sample yields 150,000 to 200,000 clones; almost 90% were counted once. The ten largest clones capture around 1.5% of the sample.

This clonotype originated in a woman between 45 and 60 years old in good health. Recombination joined TRBV28 with TRBJ1-5; TRBD1 lines up with 8 middle nucleotides. Sequencing was performed on blood. The CDR3 sequence is CASSFGQGGPINQPQHF. The sequenced DNA is TGTGCCAGCAGTTTCGGACAGGGAGGCCCAATAAACCAGCCCCAGCATTTT.